This TCR beta chain was observed in a study of early T cells in non-severe SARS-CoV-2 infection. Across the whole study: Investigators sequenced bulk RNA drawn from unsorted whole blood, and chains remained unpaired.

cDNA molecules, individually, were tagged with unique molecular identifiers. One entry per CDR3 protein, called by TCRdb with MiXCR from the 5' RACE reads. The sample has more than 95,000 distinct CDR3 sequences, 14% to 15% seen once. This clonotype has more than one count but fewer than ten. Germline V lookup: CDR1 KGHSH, CDR2 LQKENI. There are 14 residues in the CDR3. Trimming cost V 3 bases and J 3 bases; bases outside gene matches: 4. Sequenced: whole blood. V usage is TRBV18 and J usage is TRBJ2-7; 8 positions agree with TRBD1. This clonotype was obtained from an adult who was a healthcare worker with PCR-confirmed SARS-CoV-2 infection or an uninfected control (not recorded which). In DNA, the CDR3 is TGTGCCAGCTCACCGGGACAGGCCAGCTACGAGCAGTACTTC. It yields the protein CASSPGQASYEQYF.